This T cell receptor (beta chain) was profiled in a study of beta chain features in type 1 diabetes. General observations from the study: Patients with Type 1 diabetes showed moderately but significantly shorter TCRB CDR3s in all four CD4+ subsets.

cDNA synthesis used the whole RNA isolate, giving expressed TCRB sequences. Profiling relied on immunoSEQ multiplex PCR, and the TCRdb table lists in-frame clones only, not all of them. The table lists 280,000 or so clones, roughly 15% of them singletons, with roughly 0.015% in the top ten. This clone was recorded a few times. Its antigen remains unknown. This CDR3 contains 15 residues. Germline lookup yields CDR1 SGHRS and CDR2 YFSETQ. V lost 1 base, J lost 1 base, and 6 bases lay in between. Source material: naive CD4+ T cells from blood. The rearrangement links TRBV5-1 to TRBJ2-6; unclear D gene. The receptor was derived from a man between 18 and 35 years old with type 1 diabetes. DNA of the CDR3: TGCGCCAGCAGCTTGTTTCAGTCTGGGGCCAACGTCCTGACTTTC. Its protein product is CASSLFQSGANVLTF.